A single sample gave rise to the 26 T cell receptor beta chains below, sequenced in a study of blood T cell repertoires in COVID-19. Sequencing used immunoSEQ multiplex PCR; TCRdb keeps in-frame clones, though not all of them. The profile shows over 150,000 clones, approximately 84% of them singletons. Material: peripheral blood. These receptors all come from a man aged 18 to 30 with active or convalescent COVID-19.

As to this clone: Other nucleotide sequences in the sample specify the same CDR3. The rearrangement links TRBV6-5 to TRBJ1-1; D call uncertain. Trimming left V 2 bases short and J 0 bases short, with 7 bases between. Germline loops: CDR1 MNHEY, CDR2 SVGAGI. This CDR3 is built from 14 residues. The CDR3 bases are TGTGCCAGCAGTTACGAGGGCGTGAACACTGAAGCTTTCTTT. As protein: CASSYEGVNTEAFF.

Only one count was recorded for this clone. The CDR3 region has the DNA TGCGCCAGCAGCTTGGCTGTCGGGGCGGGGTCACCCCTCCACTTT. Its translation is CASSLAVGAGSPLHF. The chain links TRBV5-1 to TRBJ1-6, with D possibly matching TRBD1 (5 bases). Germline CDR1 SGHRS, CDR2 YFSETQ. Trimming took off 0 bases at V and 10 bases at J, with 14 bases between the two ends. This CDR3 spans 15 amino acids.

The chain links TRBV6-5 to TRBJ2-3, with a weak D call TRBD1 (5 bases). The CDR3 runs to 16 residues. The germline CDR1 and CDR2 sequences are MNHEY and SVGAGI. Trimming took off 4 bases at V and 2 bases at J, with 16 bases between the two ends. CDR3 nucleotides: TGTGCCAGCAGTTTTAGGCAGGGTTCTGTCACAGATACGCAGTATTTT. Protein product: CASSFRQGSVTDTQYF.

The genes are TRBV19 and TRBJ2-4, with D perhaps matching TRBD1 (6 bases). Trimming removed 5 bases from V and 3 bases from J, with 11 bases in between. This CDR3 spans 14 amino acids. Germline V gives CDR1 LNHDA, CDR2 SQIVND (reference sequence). CDR3 residues: CASSLDRRKNIQYF. DNA for the CDR3: TGTGCCAGTAGTCTTGACAGGCGCAAAAACATTCAGTACTTC.

The chain's CDR3 is CASSSYPAGGYNEQFF. The CDR3 nucleotides are TGTGCCAGCAGCTCTTACCCCGCAGGGGGCTACAATGAGCAGTTCTTC. The chain couples TRBV7-3 to TRBJ2-1, with TRBD1 matching over 7 bases. CDR3 length: 16 residues. Per the germline V gene, CDR1 is SGHTA and CDR2 is FQGTGA. The trim removed 4 bases at V and 3 bases at J, leaving 9 bases unmatched.

J is TRBJ1-2 and V is TRBV18; a possible D gene is TRBD1 (6 bases). Per germline, CDR1 KGHSH and CDR2 LQKENI. This CDR3 is built from 13 residues. V shed 4 bases and J shed 1 base, with 7 bases lying between them. The DNA for the CDR3 is TGTGCCAGCTCACACAGGGATAACTATGGCTACACCTTC. It is translated as CASSHRDNYGYTF.

The gene calls are TRBV5-4 and TRBJ1-3; D unresolved. The germline CDR1 and CDR2 sequences are SGHNT and YYREEE (reference sequence). The CDR3 covers 15 residues. With 0 bases removed from V and 6 bases from J, the gap between germline ends came to 13 bases. CDR3 sequence: CASSLEWGVENTIYF. CDR3 DNA sequence: TGTGCCAGCAGCTTGGAGTGGGGAGTGGAAAACACCATATATTTT. Supplemented by reference TRBV5-4 and TRBJ1-3, the full variable domain reads ETGVTQSPTHLIKTRGQQVTLRCSSQSGHNTVSWYQQALGQGPQFIFQYYREEENGRGNFPPRFSGLQFPNYSSELNVNALELDDSALYLCASSLEWGVENTIYFGEGSWLTVV.

In its sample, this clone was seen once. This chain joins TRBV2 and TRBJ2-1; 9 positions match TRBD1. Looked up from germline, CDR1 is SNHLY and CDR2 is FYNNEI. The CDR3 covers 14 residues. V lost 1 base and J lost 7; bases outside the gene matches: 2. Written as DNA, the CDR3 is TGTGCCAGCAGTGAAGACAGGGGGCTGAATGAGCAGTTCTTC. This gives the protein CASSEDRGLNEQFF.

This clone was picked up a small number of times. The V gene is TRBV11-2, the J gene TRBJ2-7; 10 bases agree with TRBD2. The J segment lost 6 bases and the V segment lost 0 bases, leaving 5 bases of the junction unmatched. Germline-derived CDR1 and CDR2 are SGHAT and FQNNGV. This CDR3 is 15 amino acids long. CDR3 in amino acids: CASSLETSGIGEQYF. The CDR3 DNA sequence: TGTGCCAGCAGCTTAGAAACTAGCGGGATTGGCGAGCAGTACTTC.

The J gene is TRBJ2-2, the V gene TRBV19, with 10 bases that match TRBD2. Germline values: CDR1 LNHDA, CDR2 SQIVND (reference sequence). This CDR3 contains 15 residues. The trim removed 3 bases at V and 6 bases at J, leaving 4 bases unmatched. CDR3 DNA sequence: TGTGCCAGTAGTATTATCAGCGGGAGGGCCGGGGAGCTGTTTTTT. Its protein product is CASSIISGRAGELFF.

V is TRBV3-1 (or the pseudogene TRBV3-2) and J is TRBJ1-1, with TRBD1 as a possible D gene (6 bases). V was pared by 4 bases and J by 8 bases, with 14 bases between. Germline CDR1 LGHDT, CDR2 YNNKEL (reference sequence). CDR3 size: 13 residues. The CDR3 DNA reads TGTGCCAGCAGCCCCCAGACAGGATTCGAAGCTTTCTTT. It specifies CASSPQTGFEAFF.

The chain is built from TRBV6-2 or TRBV6-3 and TRBJ2-1; 7 bases map to TRBD2. CDR1 is MNHEY, CDR2 SVGEGT, per germline. The CDR3 contains 13 residues. V shed 5 bases, J shed 6 bases, and the junction held 4 bases outside the gene matches. CDR3 sequence reads: CASSVLAVNEQFF. CDR3 DNA sequence: TGTGCCAGCAGTGTTCTAGCGGTCAATGAGCAGTTCTTC.

The CDR3 sequence is CSASVSGSETDTQYF. The CDR3 DNA sequence: TGCAGTGCTAGTGTTAGCGGGAGCGAAACAGATACGCAGTATTTT. V is TRBV20-1 and J is TRBJ2-3, with 9 bases lining up with TRBD2. CDR1 is DFQATT and CDR2 is SNEGSKA in the germline V gene (reference sequence). The CDR3 has 15 residues. The junction had 7 bases not matched to a gene; V was cut back by 3 bases and J by 3 bases.

This chain links TRBV7-6 with TRBJ2-1; 12 nucleotides line up with TRBD2. The germline CDR1 and CDR2 sequences are SGHVS and FNYEAQ. Losses at the gene ends were 4 bases for V and 4 bases for J; bases not matched to a gene: 8. This CDR3 spans 17 amino acids. The CDR3 sequence is CASSSKGLAGIYNEQFF. In nucleotides, the CDR3 is TGTGCCAGCAGCTCTAAAGGACTAGCGGGGATTTACAATGAGCAGTTCTTC.

CDR3 DNA sequence: TGTGCCAGCTCACTTGACTCGGGGAGCGGCTACACCTTC. Its translation is CASSLDSGSGYTF. The chain combines TRBV18 with TRBJ1-2, with D hard to call. The V and J ends lost 4 bases and 8 bases respectively, with 14 bases between them. This CDR3 contains 13 residues. CDR1 and CDR2 from the germline V gene are KGHSH and LQKENI.

This chain connects TRBV5-1 to TRBJ2-3; TRBD1 matches 9 bases. The CDR3 spans 14 residues. V was pared by 4 bases and J by 5 bases, with 5 bases of the junction left unmatched. The V gene's germline CDR1 is SGHRS and CDR2 YFSETQ. The CDR3 coding sequence is TGCGCCAGCAGCAAAGGGACAGGGAGAGATACGCAGTATTTT. Translation: CASSKGTGRDTQYF.

The chain joins TRBV4-3 to TRBJ2-7, with 7 positions matching TRBD2. The CDR3 has 15 residues. J gave up 5 bases and V 0 bases, and 7 bases lay outside the gene matches. Germline V lookup: CDR1 LGHNA, CDR2 YSLEER. The CDR3 here is CASSQEVAGRHEQYF. CDR3 sequence (DNA): TGCGCCAGCAGCCAAGAGGTAGCGGGTAGGCACGAGCAGTACTTC.

The chain combines TRBV18 with TRBJ2-4, with D uncertain. Trimming left V 2 bases short and J 1 base short, with 18 bases between. Germline loops: CDR1 KGHSH, CDR2 LQKENI. The CDR3 is made up of 18 amino acids. The CDR3 loop is CASSPIGGSEAAKNIQYF. In DNA, the CDR3 is TGTGCCAGCTCACCAATTGGCGGCTCCGAGGCGGCCAAAAACATTCAGTACTTC.

The rearrangement uses TRBV6-1 and TRBJ1-2, with D unclear. CDR1 and CDR2 (germline): MNHNS, SASEGT. With 1 base removed from V and 4 bases from J, the gap between germline ends came to 10 bases. This CDR3 contains 14 residues. CDR3 sequence (DNA): TGTGCCAGCAGTGAAGGAGGAGATTTCTATGGCTACACCTTC. Translated, it gives CASSEGGDFYGYTF.

The chain has TRBV5-1 and TRBJ2-6; 7 bases align to TRBD1. CDR3 length: 18 residues. Looked up from germline, CDR1 is SGHRS and CDR2 is YFSETQ. V was pared by 0 bases and J by 0 bases, with 6 bases of the junction left unmatched. CDR3 bases: TGCGCCAGCAGCTTGGGGCCAGGGGGTCCCTCTGGGGCCAACGTCCTGACTTTC. The encoded protein is CASSLGPGGPSGANVLTF.

The CDR3 here is CASSKGQGLTYEQYF. The CDR3 region has the DNA TGTGCCAGCAGCAAGGGACAGGGTCTAACCTACGAGCAGTACTTC. The rearrangement links TRBV7-2 to TRBJ2-7, with TRBD1 matching 9 bases. V gave up 5 bases and J gave up 2 bases; unmatched junction bases: 7. Germline V gives CDR1 SGHTA, CDR2 FQGNSA. The CDR3 has 15 residues.

This chain joins TRBV20-1 and TRBJ2-3, with 7 bases fitting TRBD2. Trimming at V came to 3 bases and at J to 7 bases, leaving 7 bases not matched to a gene. Looked up from germline, CDR1 is DFQATT and CDR2 is SNEGSKA (reference sequence). The CDR3 spans 13 residues. CDR3 sequence: CSASSASGHTQYF. The CDR3 nucleotides are TGCAGTGCTAGTAGTGCTAGCGGACATACGCAGTATTTT.

The genes are TRBV28 and TRBJ2-1; TRBD2 is a possible D gene (6 bases). Per germline, CDR1 MDHEN and CDR2 SYDVKM. The CDR3 is made up of 17 amino acids. Trimming took off 6 bases at V and 1 base at J, with 19 bases between the two ends. The CDR3 loop reads CASRPWGDPNSYNEQFF. In DNA form, the CDR3 reads TGTGCCAGCAGACCCTGGGGGGACCCGAATTCCTACAATGAGCAGTTCTTC.

The chain recombines TRBV7-3 with TRBJ2-5; perhaps TRBD1 as D (5 bases). This CDR3 has 16 amino acids. The V and J ends lost 6 bases and 3 bases respectively, with 20 bases between them. CDR1 is SGHTA and CDR2 is FQGTGA in the germline V gene. In nucleotides, the CDR3 is TGTGCCAGCAGTCTGTCCCCAAGGGGCATGGAAGAGACCCAGTACTTC. Translation: CASSLSPRGMEETQYF.

This clone has only one observation. The chain carries TRBV4-3 and TRBJ2-1; a possible D gene is TRBD1 (5 bases). V dropped 0 bases and J dropped 9 bases, with 15 bases sitting between them. The CDR3 spans 15 residues. Germline values: CDR1 LGHNA, CDR2 YSLEER. The CDR3 DNA reads as TGCGCCAGCAGCCAAGACCCCGTGGGGCAGGGTGAGCAGTTCTTC. Its translation: CASSQDPVGQGEQFF.

The chain couples TRBV5-8 to TRBJ1-3; D is unclear. This CDR3 contains 14 residues. Trimming cost V 4 bases and J 2 bases, with 10 bases left between them. Germline V gives CDR1 SGHTS, CDR2 YDEGEE. Here the CDR3 reads CASSRGLTGNTIYF. The DNA of the CDR3 is TGTGCCAGCAGCCGAGGACTAACTGGAAACACCATATATTTT.